This TCR beta chain is drawn from a study of tumor-infiltrating lymphocytes in localized non-small cell lung cancer. The CDR3 consists of 15 residues. The V gene end was trimmed by 2 bases and the J gene end by 10 bases; junction bases not matched to a gene: 7. The germline V gene has CDR1 MNHNY and CDR2 SVGAGI (reference sequence). Details on this clone: Its antigen remains unknown.

General study points: Higher tumor T cell infiltration than in uninvolved lung was supported by TCRbeta sequencing.

Assay: immunoSEQ multiplex PCR; the TCRdb copy retains only in-frame clones and omits some. Among about 14,000 clones, about 75% were seen once, and the ten largest hold roughly 4.3%. The chain recombines TRBV6-6 with TRBJ1-6, with 8 nucleotides matching TRBD1. The receptor's source is a human donor with non-small cell lung cancer. Material: lung tumor tissue. In nucleotides, the CDR3 is TGTGCCAGCAGTTACAGGGACAGGTCGGAATCACCCCTCCACTTT. Amino acid sequence: CASSYRDRSESPLHF.